This T cell receptor (beta chain) was identified during a study of T cells after posttransplantation cyclophosphamide. The study's findings and limits: Blood and skin or GI T cell repertoires showed limited TRB overlap. Donor CD8+ memory clones often dominated recipient blood repertoires at later times. Recipient CMV seropositivity and CMV reactivation strongly tracked TRB clonality.

About this clone: Its target is not known.

Clones were sequenced by immunoSEQ multiplex PCR, and TCRdb holds only the in-frame ones, with some missing. The repertoire holds some 47,000 clones, around 84% seen once, with around 2.8% in the top ten. The sequence was collected from a man between 25 and 39 years old with a blood cancer, CMV-positive, and with a related stem cell donor. The sequenced sample was PBMCs.

The CDR3 reads CASSRRTSGRALNEQFF. Here the CDR3 DNA reads TGCGCCAGCAGCCGCCGGACTAGCGGGAGGGCCTTAAATGAGCAGTTCTTC. The V gene is TRBV5-1, the J gene TRBJ2-1, with 15 bases fitting TRBD2. Trimming at V came to 4 bases and at J to 7 bases, leaving 9 bases not matched to a gene. The CDR3 is 17 residues long. Germline V lookup: CDR1 SGHRS, CDR2 YFSETQ. The full variable domain, in which reference TRBV5-1 and TRBJ2-1 provide the parts outside the CDR3, is KAGVTQTPRYLIKTRGQQVTLSCSPISGHRSVSWYQQTPGQGLQFLFEYFSETQRNKGNFPGRFSGRQFSNSRSEMNVSTLELGDSALYLCASSRRTSGRALNEQFFGPGTRLTVL.